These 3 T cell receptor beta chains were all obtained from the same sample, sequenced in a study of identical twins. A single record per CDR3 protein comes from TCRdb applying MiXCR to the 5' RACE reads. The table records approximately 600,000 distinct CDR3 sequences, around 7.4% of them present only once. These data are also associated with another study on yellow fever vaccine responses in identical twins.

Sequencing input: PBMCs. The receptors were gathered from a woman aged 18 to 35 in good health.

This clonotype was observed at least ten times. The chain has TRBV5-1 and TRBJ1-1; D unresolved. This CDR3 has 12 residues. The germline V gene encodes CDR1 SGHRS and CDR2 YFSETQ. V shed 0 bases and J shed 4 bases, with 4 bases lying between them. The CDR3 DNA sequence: TGCGCCAGCAGCTTGGGATCCACTGAAGCTTTCTTT. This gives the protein CASSLGSTEAFF.

The CDR3 sequence: CASSLEAGYVNEQFF. For the CDR3, the DNA is TGTGCCAGCAGCTTAGAAGCGGGGTACGTCAATGAGCAGTTCTTC. V usage is TRBV11-2 and J usage is TRBJ2-1, with TRBD2 matching 7 bases. With V trimmed by 0 bases and J by 6 bases, 5 bases remained unmatched. There are 15 residues in the CDR3. Germline CDR1 reads SGHAT; CDR2 reads FQNNGV. Combining the CDR3 with reference TRBV11-2 and TRBJ2-1 gives the whole variable domain EAGVAQSPRYKIIEKRQSVAFWCNPISGHATLYWYQQILGQGPKLLIQFQNNGVVDDSQLPKDRFSAERLKGVDSTLKIQPAKLEDSAVYLCASSLEAGYVNEQFFGPGTRLTVL.

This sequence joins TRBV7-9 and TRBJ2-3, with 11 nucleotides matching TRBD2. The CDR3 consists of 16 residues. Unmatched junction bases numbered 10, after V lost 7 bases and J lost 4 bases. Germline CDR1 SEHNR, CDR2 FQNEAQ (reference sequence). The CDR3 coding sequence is TGTGCCAGCACCCCCACTAGCGGGAGAGCTCCAGATACGCAGTATTTT. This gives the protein CASTPTSGRAPDTQYF.